This is a list of T cell receptor beta chains from one sample in a study of T cell responses to AZD1222 COVID-19 vaccine. Assay: immunoSEQ multiplex PCR; the TCRdb copy retains only in-frame clones and omits some. The sample yields tens of thousands of clones, 86% seen once. The sample in question was peripheral blood, obtained 28 days after the second AZD1222 dose. These receptors originate from an adult who received the AZD1222 COVID-19 vaccine. The CDR3 runs from the conserved cysteine through the conserved F or W. Each record gives: clone size, J gene, V gene, D gene, CDR3 DNA, CDR3 protein. A D gene is named only where the DNA matches it firmly. Clone size is given for some rows only: seen once, a few or many times, or a class if the clone is expanded.

abundance: -; j_gene: TRBJ1-1; v_gene: TRBV2; d_gene: -; CDR3nt: TGTGCCAGCAGTGGGGACACTGAAGCTTTCTTT; CDR3aa: CASSGDTEAFF
abundance: -; j_gene: TRBJ2-7; v_gene: TRBV13; d_gene: -; CDR3nt: TGTGCCAGCAGCTCGGGACTTCTATACGAGCAGTACTTC; CDR3aa: CASSSGLLYEQYF
abundance: -; j_gene: TRBJ2-7; v_gene: TRBV18; d_gene: TRBD2; CDR3nt: TGTGCCAGCTCATCGGGACTAGCGGGAGGAGGAGAGCAGTACTTC; CDR3aa: CASSSGLAGGGEQYF
abundance: -; j_gene: TRBJ1-3; v_gene: TRBV6-2/TRBV6-3; d_gene: -; CDR3nt: TGTGCCAGCAGTTACTCGCGGGGGACTGGAAACACCATATATTTT; CDR3aa: CASSYSRGTGNTIYF
abundance: -; j_gene: TRBJ1-5; v_gene: TRBV6-1; d_gene: -; CDR3nt: TGTGCCAGCAGTGAACACCGGGACAGCAATCAGCCCCAGCATTTT; CDR3aa: CASSEHRDSNQPQHF
abundance: -; j_gene: TRBJ2-5; v_gene: TRBV7-2; d_gene: -; CDR3nt: TGTGCCAGCAGCCTGCCCAGAGGGACCCAGTACTTC; CDR3aa: CASSLPRGTQYF
abundance: -; j_gene: TRBJ2-7; v_gene: TRBV14; d_gene: TRBD1; CDR3nt: TGTGCCAGCAGCCTACCGGGACAGGGATCCTACGAGCAGTACTTC; CDR3aa: CASSLPGQGSYEQYF
abundance: -; j_gene: TRBJ1-2; v_gene: TRBV6-5; d_gene: -; CDR3nt: TGTGCCAGCAGCGGAGGGGAACGTAACTATGGCTACACCTTC; CDR3aa: CASSGGERNYGYTF
abundance: -; j_gene: TRBJ2-7; v_gene: TRBV29-1; d_gene: -; CDR3nt: TGCAGCGCTTACAGCCAGGAGGGCCTGTACGAGCAGTACTTC; CDR3aa: CSAYSQEGLYEQYF
abundance: -; j_gene: TRBJ1-1; v_gene: TRBV25-1; d_gene: -; CDR3nt: TGTGCCAGCAGTGAATGGTCGCCAGGGGTGGATGAAGCTTTCTTT; CDR3aa: CASSEWSPGVDEAFF
abundance: few; j_gene: TRBJ1-2; v_gene: TRBV5-8; d_gene: -; CDR3nt: TGTGCCAGCAGCCTTACAGGGTCTGTGGATGGCTACACCTTC; CDR3aa: CASSLTGSVDGYTF
abundance: -; j_gene: TRBJ1-1; v_gene: TRBV3-1/TRBV3-2; d_gene: -; CDR3nt: TGTGCCAGCAGCTCAGTCGGCACTGAAGCTTTCTTT; CDR3aa: CASSSVGTEAFF
abundance: -; j_gene: TRBJ2-6; v_gene: TRBV10-1; d_gene: -; CDR3nt: TGCGCCAGCAGTGAGTCGAGACAGAGCTCTGGGGCCAACGTCCTGACTTTC; CDR3aa: CASSESRQSSGANVLTF
abundance: -; j_gene: TRBJ2-7; v_gene: TRBV28; d_gene: -; CDR3nt: TGTGCCAGCAGTTTGGGTTCGGATGACGAGCAGTACTTC; CDR3aa: CASSLGSDDEQYF
abundance: -; j_gene: TRBJ1-5; v_gene: TRBV6-1; d_gene: -; CDR3nt: TGTGCCAGCAGTGAACCGGCGGCAGGGGCTCAGCCCCAGCATTTT; CDR3aa: CASSEPAAGAQPQHF
abundance: -; j_gene: TRBJ2-3; v_gene: TRBV28; d_gene: TRBD2; CDR3nt: TGTGCCAGCAGTTTCTCCGCGGGAGATAGCACAGATACGCAGTATTTT; CDR3aa: CASSFSAGDSTDTQYF
abundance: -; j_gene: TRBJ2-7; v_gene: TRBV18; d_gene: -; CDR3nt: TGTGCCAGCTCACCGTCCGACAGCTCCTACGAGCAGTACTTC; CDR3aa: CASSPSDSSYEQYF
abundance: -; j_gene: TRBJ2-3; v_gene: TRBV6-5; d_gene: TRBD2; CDR3nt: TGTGCCGCCCGACTAGCGGGAGATACAGATACGCAGTATTTT; CDR3aa: CAARLAGDTDTQYF
abundance: -; j_gene: TRBJ2-5; v_gene: TRBV25-1; d_gene: TRBD1; CDR3nt: TGTGCCAGCACTGACGGACAGGAGGAGACCCAGTACTTC; CDR3aa: CASTDGQEETQYF
abundance: -; j_gene: TRBJ2-1; v_gene: TRBV5-4; d_gene: TRBD2; CDR3nt: TGTGCCAGCAGCTTGGGGGGGGGACCATACAATGAGCAGTTCTTC; CDR3aa: CASSLGGGPYNEQFF
abundance: -; j_gene: TRBJ2-7; v_gene: TRBV7-2; d_gene: -; CDR3nt: TGTGCCAGCAGTCCCCGAGCAAGCGCAAGCTCCTACGAGCAGTACTTC; CDR3aa: CASSPRASASSYEQYF
abundance: -; j_gene: TRBJ2-2; v_gene: TRBV6-2/TRBV6-3; d_gene: -; CDR3nt: TGTGCCAGCAGTCGACTTGGGAAAAACACCGGGGAGCTGTTTTTT; CDR3aa: CASSRLGKNTGELFF
abundance: -; j_gene: TRBJ2-7; v_gene: TRBV6-5; d_gene: -; CDR3nt: TGTGCCAGCGCCGGGACGGCAAGCTCCTACGAGCAGTACTTC; CDR3aa: CASAGTASSYEQYF
abundance: -; j_gene: TRBJ2-2; v_gene: TRBV10-1; d_gene: -; CDR3nt: TGCGCCAGCAGTGAGTCGAACACCGGGGAGCTGTTTTTT; CDR3aa: CASSESNTGELFF
abundance: -; j_gene: TRBJ2-7; v_gene: TRBV11-3; d_gene: -; CDR3nt: TGTGCCAGCAGCTCAGGGGGGACCGGGTCGTCCTACGAGCAGTACTTC; CDR3aa: CASSSGGTGSSYEQYF
abundance: -; j_gene: TRBJ2-7; v_gene: TRBV15; d_gene: TRBD1; CDR3nt: TGTGCCACCAGCAGGAGATCGGGACAGGGAAACGAGCAGTACTTC; CDR3aa: CATSRRSGQGNEQYF
abundance: -; j_gene: TRBJ2-3; v_gene: TRBV18; d_gene: -; CDR3nt: TGTGCCAGCTCACCAGGTCTGGGGGGGCCAGGAGATACGCAGTATTTT; CDR3aa: CASSPGLGGPGDTQYF
abundance: -; j_gene: TRBJ1-1; v_gene: TRBV10-3; d_gene: -; CDR3nt: TGTGCCATCAGTGAGTTGGGTTCCACTGAAGCTTTCTTT; CDR3aa: CAISELGSTEAFF
abundance: few; j_gene: TRBJ2-7; v_gene: TRBV19; d_gene: -; CDR3nt: TGTGCCAGTACCCAAGACGGGGAATCCTACGAGCAGTACTTC; CDR3aa: CASTQDGESYEQYF
abundance: -; j_gene: TRBJ1-3; v_gene: TRBV5-1; d_gene: -; CDR3nt: TGCGCCAGCAGCCAGGAGGCGATCTCTGGAAACACCATATATTTT; CDR3aa: CASSQEAISGNTIYF
abundance: -; j_gene: TRBJ2-1; v_gene: TRBV7-9; d_gene: -; CDR3nt: TGTGCCAGCAGCTTGGCGGCCTACAATGAGCAGTTCTTC; CDR3aa: CASSLAAYNEQFF
abundance: -; j_gene: TRBJ1-4; v_gene: TRBV9; d_gene: -; CDR3nt: TGTGCCAGCAGCGCCCAGTTGAATCGGCAAGGTACGGAAAAACTGTTTTTT; CDR3aa: CASSAQLNRQGTEKLFF